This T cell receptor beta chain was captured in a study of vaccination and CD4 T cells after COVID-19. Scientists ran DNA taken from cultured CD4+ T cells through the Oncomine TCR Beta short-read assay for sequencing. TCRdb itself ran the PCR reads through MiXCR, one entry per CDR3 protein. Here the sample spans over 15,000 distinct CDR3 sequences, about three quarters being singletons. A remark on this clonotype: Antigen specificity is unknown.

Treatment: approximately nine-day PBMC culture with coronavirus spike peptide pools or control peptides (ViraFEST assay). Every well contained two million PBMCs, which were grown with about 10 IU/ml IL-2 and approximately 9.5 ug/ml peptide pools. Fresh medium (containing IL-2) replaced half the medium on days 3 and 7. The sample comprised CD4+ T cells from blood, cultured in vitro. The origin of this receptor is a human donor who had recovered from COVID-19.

This CDR3 is CATSESTGLGGYTF. CDR3 nucleotides: TGTGCCACCAGTGAATCAACAGGGCTCGGCGGCTACACCTTC. The rearrangement links TRBV24-1 to TRBJ1-2; tentatively, D is TRBD1 (6 bases). The CDR3 contains 14 residues. CDR1 and CDR2 from the germline V gene are KGHDR and SFDVKD. Between the trimmed V and J ends, which lost 4 bases and 8 bases, there was a span of 16 bases.